This T cell receptor (beta chain) was obtained from a study of cytomegalovirus exposure and HLA in healthy donors. Findings of the study overall: It was only CMV serostatus that was available as immune exposure information. The study listed under 200 cytomegalovirus-associated TCR beta chains. Several top significant clusters appeared, in a later analysis, to be linked to common viral pathogens.

Use of 60 Vbeta and 13 Jbeta primers characterized the PCR. Assay used: immunoSEQ multiplex PCR; TCRdb lists only in-frame clones, some missing. The sample comprises approximately 170,000 clones, 65% to 85% of which are singletons, and 1% to 1.5% rests with the top ten. There were likely unrecorded immune exposures, though donors were nominally healthy when sampled. As concerns this clone: The antigen is unknown.

V was shortened by 0 bases and J by 1 base, with 8 bases between the two germline ends. The germline CDR1 and CDR2 sequences are SGHKS and YYEKEE (reference sequence). CDR3 size: 15 residues. The specimen sequenced was PBMCs. The gene calls are TRBV5-5 and TRBJ2-1; a possible D gene is TRBD1 (5 bases). The clonotype was recovered from a man between 45 and 60 years old in good health and CMV-seropositive. The CDR3 coding sequence is TGTGCCAGCAGCTTGGAGGGGCCTTCCTACAATGAGCAGTTCTTC. It encodes CASSLEGPSYNEQFF.